This T cell receptor (beta chain) was identified in a study of T-cell memory formation after mild COVID-19. Study summary: Largely donor-specific sequence clusters came from two donors. Regarding the study as a whole: Clones contracting day 15 to 85 were balanced CD4/CD8; later expanders leaned CD4+.

TCRdb used MiXCR to reprocess the 5' RACE reads, holding one entry per CDR3 protein. Of 150,000 to 200,000 distinct CDR3 sequences listed, around a third are singletons. CDR1 is SQVTM, CDR2 ANQGSEA, per germline. The CDR3 is 12 amino acids. After removal of 7 bases from V and 4 bases from J, the junction contained 5 bases not matched to a gene. This clonotype was seen more than once but under ten times. Its specificity is unknown. This TCR was recovered from an adult woman who had mild COVID-19 (a few samples of this study predate the infection). Cell type and time point are not known. This chain links TRBV29-1 with TRBJ1-2; 8 nucleotides match TRBD1. Sequenced sample: PBMCs or a T cell subset sorted from them (not recorded which). The CDR3 DNA sequence: TGCAGCGCCCGACAGGGGACCTATGGCTACACCTTC. Protein: CSARQGTYGYTF.